Each of the 17 T cell receptor beta chains below was sequenced from the same sample in a study of shared clonotypes between healthy human individuals. The protocol was immunoSEQ multiplex PCR, while the TCRdb copy is restricted to in-frame clones and leaves out a portion. The data contain millions of clones, about 95% of them seen just once; the ten biggest clones take up more than 0.95%. Positive CCR7 selection of CD45RO-negative cells yielded the naive CD8 cells, and terminally differentiated effector memory CD45RA+ cells were excluded. The source material was naive CD8+ T cells sorted from blood. These receptors were obtained from a man between 18 and 35 years old in good health.

The chain employs TRBV27 and TRBJ1-1; the D is unclear. Trimming pared 3 bases from V and 1 base from J, leaving 9 bases between. The CDR3 sequence is 14 residues long. Germline-derived CDR1 and CDR2 are MNHEY and SMNVEV (reference sequence). This chain's CDR3 is CASSFIGSNTEAFF. As DNA, the CDR3 is TGTGCCAGCAGTTTCATTGGATCGAACACTGAAGCTTTCTTT.

V gene TRBV27 combines with J gene TRBJ2-7; 10 bases are shared with TRBD1. Trimming removed 0 bases from V and 5 bases from J; junction bases left unmatched: 1. The CDR3 runs 14 residues. Germline V lookup: CDR1 MNHEY, CDR2 SMNVEV (reference sequence). The CDR3 loop is CASSLSTGGDEQYF. The CDR3 bases are TGTGCCAGCAGTTTATCGACAGGGGGCGACGAGCAGTACTTC.

The J gene is TRBJ1-1, the V gene TRBV5-6, with D maybe TRBD1 (6 bases). This CDR3 comprises 14 residues. The germline V gene encodes CDR1 SGHDT and CDR2 YYEEEE. Trimming took off 3 bases at V and 9 bases at J, with 18 bases between the two ends. This CDR3 is CASSSDTSRGQAFF. As DNA, the CDR3 is TGTGCCAGCAGCTCCGACACCTCCCGGGGGCAAGCTTTCTTT.

The rearrangement joins TRBV7-8 to TRBJ2-5, with D uncertain. Germline CDR1 reads SGHVS; CDR2 reads FQNEAQ. The germline V and J ends were trimmed by 4 bases and 1 base, with 16 bases remaining between them. The CDR3 length is 16 residues. CDR3 sequence: CASSSLASPIQETQYF. In nucleotides, the CDR3 is TGTGCCAGCAGCTCTTTGGCCTCTCCCATCCAAGAGACCCAGTACTTC.

V is TRBV4-1 and J is TRBJ1-4; no clear D. V was shortened by 1 base and J by 10 bases, with 13 bases between the two germline ends. The CDR3 totals 14 residues. Germline V gene data show CDR1 as MGHRA and CDR2 as YSYEKL. CDR3 bases: TGCGCCAGCAGCCAAGGAGACTCAAGCGGAAAACTGTTTTTT. This translates into CASSQGDSSGKLFF.

This clone came up once. Other DNA sequences in this sample translate to the same CDR3. The J gene is TRBJ1-1, the V gene TRBV5-4; D uncertain. The CDR3 spans 12 residues. In germline, CDR1 is SGHNT, CDR2 YYREEE (reference sequence). The germline V and J ends were trimmed by 0 bases and 2 bases, with 2 bases remaining between them. The chain's CDR3 is CASSLDNTEAFF. The CDR3 coding sequence is TGTGCCAGCAGCTTGGACAACACTGAAGCTTTCTTT.

The CDR3 DNA reads TGTGCCAGCAGCTCCCGGACAGACCTCTACGAGCAGTACTTC. Amino acids: CASSSRTDLYEQYF. This chain uses TRBV7-9 with TRBJ2-7; D perhaps matches TRBD1 (6 bases). The germline gives CDR1 SEHNR, CDR2 FQNEAQ (reference sequence). V dropped 4 bases and J dropped 3 bases, with 13 bases sitting between them. This CDR3 comprises 14 residues.

The chain joins TRBV28 to TRBJ2-7, with D perhaps TRBD2 (6 bases). Germline CDR1 MDHEN, CDR2 SYDVKM. The CDR3 length is 12 residues. Between the trimmed V and J ends, which lost 6 bases and 7 bases, there was a span of 13 bases. DNA of the CDR3: TGTGCCAGCAGCCCCATAGCGGTAGAGCAGTACTTC. Residues: CASSPIAVEQYF.

The rearrangement uses TRBV5-5 and TRBJ2-3, with D possibly TRBD2 on 5 matching bases. The germline V and J ends were trimmed by 1 base and 4 bases, with 7 bases remaining between them. There are 13 residues in the CDR3. Germline V CDR1 and CDR2: SGHKS, YYEKEE (reference sequence). The CDR3 DNA is TGTGCCAGCAGCTTGCGGCGGGCAGATACGCAGTATTTT. The encoded protein is CASSLRRADTQYF.

This rearrangement joins TRBV5-1 to TRBJ2-7, with D perhaps matching TRBD2 (5 bases). In germline, CDR1 is SGHRS, CDR2 YFSETQ. The CDR3 spans 14 residues. V gave up 2 bases and J gave up 7 bases, with 16 bases separating them. The CDR3 spells CASSFSRTSGEQYF. The CDR3, as DNA: TGCGCCAGCAGCTTTAGCAGGACCTCGGGAGAGCAGTACTTC.

The chain joins TRBV11-2 to TRBJ2-1, with D possibly being TRBD1 or TRBD2 (5 bases each). The CDR3 runs 15 residues. Deletions cut 0 bases from V and 7 bases from J, with 13 bases between. Germline CDR1 and CDR2: SGHAT and FQNNGV. CDR3 DNA sequence: TGTGCCAGCAGCTTAGAGGGGACCCCGGGGAATGAGCAGTTCTTC. Its translation is CASSLEGTPGNEQFF.

The CDR3 here is CASSLTGHYEQYF. The DNA for the CDR3 is TGTGCCAGCAGCTTGACAGGACACTACGAGCAGTACTTC. This sequence joins TRBV7-2 and TRBJ2-7; a weak D match, TRBD1 (6 bases). Trimming cost V 3 bases and J 3 bases, with 9 bases left between them. Per the germline V gene, CDR1 is SGHTA and CDR2 is FQGNSA. The CDR3 is 13 amino acids.

V and J are TRBV9 and TRBJ2-1; possible D gene TRBD2, 6 bases. There are 13 residues in the CDR3. V was clipped by 4 bases and J by 9 bases, with 14 bases between them. Germline CDR1 reads SGDLS; CDR2 reads YYNGEE. The CDR3 is CASSLPVGGEQFF. The CDR3 nucleotides read TGTGCCAGCAGCTTACCAGTGGGAGGTGAGCAGTTCTTC. Full variable domain (rest looked up from reference TRBV9 and TRBJ2-1): DSGVTQTPKHLITATGQRVTLRCSPRSGDLSVYWYQQSLDQGLQFLIQYYNGEERAKGNILERFSAQQFPDLHSELNLSSLELGDSALYFCASSLPVGGEQFFGPGTRLTVL.

V is TRBV27 and J is TRBJ1-1; the match to TRBD1 covers 7 bases. Germline V gene data show CDR1 as MNHEY and CDR2 as SMNVEV (reference sequence). The CDR3 consists of 14 residues. V gave up 4 bases and J gave up 2 bases; unmatched junction bases: 4. Here the CDR3 reads CASSYGDSNTEAFF. For the CDR3, the DNA is TGTGCCAGCAGTTACGGGGACAGCAACACTGAAGCTTTCTTT.

This sequence joins TRBV27 and TRBJ1-2; tentatively, D is TRBD1 (6 bases). The CDR3 is 15 residues long. CDR1 and CDR2 (germline): MNHEY, SMNVEV (reference sequence). V was shortened by 6 bases and J by 4 bases, with 18 bases between the two germline ends. CDR3 region: CASRSIGQGTYGYTF. As DNA, the CDR3 is TGTGCCAGCAGGAGTATCGGCCAGGGGACCTATGGCTACACCTTC.

The chain recombines TRBV19 with TRBJ1-2, with D perhaps matching TRBD1 (6 bases). Trimming took off 5 bases at V and 6 bases at J, with 13 bases between the two ends. The CDR3 consists of 13 residues. The V gene's germline CDR1 is LNHDA and CDR2 SQIVND (reference sequence). CDR3 sequence: CASSGGHYHGYTF. The CDR3 region has the DNA TGTGCCAGTAGTGGGGGACATTACCATGGCTACACCTTC.

The V gene is TRBV25-1, the J gene TRBJ1-4; D ambiguous. Germline V gene lookup returns CDR1 MGHDK and CDR2 SYGVNS. The CDR3 is made up of 16 amino acids. V lost 2 bases and J 6 bases, leaving 16 bases between the germline ends. CDR3 region: CASSEESPSLYEKLFF. The CDR3 DNA reads as TGTGCCAGCAGTGAAGAGAGTCCCTCCTTATATGAAAAACTGTTTTTT.